The clone carrying this T cell receptor (beta chain) was observed many times. The antigen remains unidentified. The CDR3 is 14 amino acids. Germline V gene data show CDR1 as DFQATT and CDR2 as SNEGSKA (reference sequence). V lost 6 bases and J 4 bases, leaving 16 bases between the germline ends. This entry belongs to a study of T cells in Graves' hyperthyroidism and ophthalmopathy. Whole-study findings and limits: Prediction of ophthalmopathy progression came a median approximately 6.6 months pre-onset.

Amplification of TCR beta CDR3 regions was performed using RNA transcripts as template. The TCR CDR3 was amplified in a first-round RT-PCR using the HTBI primer set. TCRdb ran MiXCR on the multiplex PCR reads and lists one entry per CDR3 protein. The sample lists around 370,000 distinct CDR3 sequences; roughly 18% were seen once. V usage is TRBV20-1 and J usage is TRBJ1-5; D is possibly TRBD1 (5 bases). The sequencing sample was made of blood. This TCR derives from a man younger than 35 with Graves' ophthalmopathy. CDR3 coding DNA: TGCAGTGCCCAAAAGGGGTCACCTAATCAGCCCCAGCATTTT. This gives the protein CSAQKGSPNQPQHF.